The clone carrying this T cell receptor beta chain was found many times. This specimen belongs to a study of read filtering for tumor transcriptome and immune sequencing. From approximately 400 ng of RNA, a library with molecular barcoded alpha/delta and beta/gamma adaptors was made. TCRdb redid the calling of the reads with MiXCR, one entry per CDR3 protein. The sample holds roughly 25,000 distinct CDR3 sequences, roughly 14% seen once. Germline-derived CDR1 and CDR2 are MNHEY and SMNVEV (reference sequence). The V gene end was trimmed by 2 bases and the J gene end by 6 bases; junction bases not matched to a gene: 2. The CDR3 totals 14 residues.

This TCR was recovered from a donor at least 40 years old with multiple myeloma. The sample comprised a population of CD138-negative cells sorted from bone marrow. This chain joins TRBV27 and TRBJ2-2; 8 bases are shared with TRBD2. The CDR3 nucleotides read TGTGCCAGCAGTTTAGGGACTAGAGCCGGGGAGCTGTTTTTT. This codes for CASSLGTRAGELFF.